The clone carrying this T cell receptor beta chain was detected ten times or more. The target antigen is unknown. This record belongs to a study of breast tumors, draining lymph nodes, adjacent tissues. Study-wide results and limits: Luminal-like breast cancer showed significantly higher tumor–nontumor repertoire similarity than basal-like. Most tumor T cells seemingly derive from lymph node, then expand in tumor.

TCRdb redid the calling of the multiplex PCR reads with MiXCR, one entry per CDR3 protein. Among around 140,000 distinct CDR3 sequences listed, 20% to 25% were seen once. CDR1 and CDR2 from the germline V gene are DFQATT and SNEGSKA (reference sequence). The CDR3 is made up of 16 amino acids. J lost 3 bases, V lost 0 bases, and 9 bases had no gene match. Breast cancer patients provided tissue from their axillary draining lymph nodes. The sequenced material came from axillary lymph node tissue. The rearrangement uses TRBV20-1 and TRBJ2-3; TRBD2 aligns across 7 bases. The receptor was isolated from a female donor with breast cancer. Some clones in this sample may be carry-over from other donors' samples. The CDR3 DNA follows: TGCAGTGCTAGAGATGGCCGCGGGAGTTCAACAGATACGCAGTATTTT. Residues: CSARDGRGSSTDTQYF.